The TCR beta chain under discussion was sequenced for a study of shared clonotypes between healthy human individuals. TCRdb keeps only in-frame clones here, not all; method: immunoSEQ multiplex PCR. This table holds 450,000 to 550,000 clones, about four fifths found once. Germline-derived CDR1 and CDR2 are LNHDA and SQIVND (reference sequence). J lost 4 bases, V lost 3 bases, and 7 bases had no gene match. This CDR3 region has 15 residues. The sample taken for sequencing was PBMCs. The V call is TRBV19, the J call TRBJ2-3; 7 bases align to TRBD1. This TCR was recovered from a woman aged 40 to 50 in good health. Some clones in this sample may be carry-over from other donors' samples. The CDR3 bases are TGTGCCAGTAGTATTTCCAGGGGGTTCGCAGATACGCAGTATTTT. It is translated as CASSISRGFADTQYF.